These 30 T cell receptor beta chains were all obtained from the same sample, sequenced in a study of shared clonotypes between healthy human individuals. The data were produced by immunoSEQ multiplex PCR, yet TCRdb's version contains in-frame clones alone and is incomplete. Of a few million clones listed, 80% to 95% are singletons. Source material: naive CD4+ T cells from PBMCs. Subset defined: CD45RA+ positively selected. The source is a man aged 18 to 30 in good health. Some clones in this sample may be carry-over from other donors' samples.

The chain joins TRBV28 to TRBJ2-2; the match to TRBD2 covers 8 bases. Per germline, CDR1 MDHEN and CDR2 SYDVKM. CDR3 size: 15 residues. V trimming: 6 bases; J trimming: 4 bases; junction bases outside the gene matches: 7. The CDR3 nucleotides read TGTGCCAGCAGATTCGGGGGGGCAGGCACCGGGGAGCTGTTTTTT. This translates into CASRFGGAGTGELFF.

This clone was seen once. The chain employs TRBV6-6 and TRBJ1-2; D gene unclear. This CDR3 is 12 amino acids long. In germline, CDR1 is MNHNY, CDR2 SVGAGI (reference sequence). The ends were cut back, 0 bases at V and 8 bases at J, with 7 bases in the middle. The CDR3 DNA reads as TGTGCCAGCAGTTACTCGATGGAGGGCTACACCTTC. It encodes CASSYSMEGYTF.

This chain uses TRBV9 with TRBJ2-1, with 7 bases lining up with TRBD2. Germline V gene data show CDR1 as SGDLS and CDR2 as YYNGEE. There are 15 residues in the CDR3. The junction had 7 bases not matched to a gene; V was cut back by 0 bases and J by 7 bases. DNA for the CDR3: TGTGCCAGCAGCGTAGACGCGGGAGCGGTTAATGAGCAGTTCTTC. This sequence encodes CASSVDAGAVNEQFF.

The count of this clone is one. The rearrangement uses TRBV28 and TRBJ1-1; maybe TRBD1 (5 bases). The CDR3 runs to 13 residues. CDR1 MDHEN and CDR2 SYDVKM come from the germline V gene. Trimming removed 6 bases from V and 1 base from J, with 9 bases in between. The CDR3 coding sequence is TGTGCCAGCAGCCCGACAGCGAACACTGAAGCTTTCTTT. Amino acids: CASSPTANTEAFF.

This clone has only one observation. CDR3 in DNA: TGCGCCAGCAGCTCCCGATTTGGGGCGGGAATGTACAATGAGCAGTTCTTC. Translating it yields CASSSRFGAGMYNEQFF. The V and J genes are TRBV5-1 and TRBJ2-1; TRBD2 might be the D (6 bases). Trimming took 3 bases from V and 4 from J, leaving 20 bases between them. Germline V gene lookup returns CDR1 SGHRS and CDR2 YFSETQ. CDR3 length: 17 amino acids. The full variable domain, completed using reference TRBV5-1 and TRBJ2-1, is KAGVTQTPRYLIKTRGQQVTLSCSPISGHRSVSWYQQTPGQGLQFLFEYFSETQRNKGNFPGRFSGRQFSNSRSEMNVSTLELGDSALYLCASSSRFGAGMYNEQFFGPGTRLTVL.

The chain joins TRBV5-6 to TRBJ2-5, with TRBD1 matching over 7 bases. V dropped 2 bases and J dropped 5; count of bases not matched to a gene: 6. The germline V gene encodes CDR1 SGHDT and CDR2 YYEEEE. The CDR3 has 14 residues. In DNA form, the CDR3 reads TGTGCCAGCAGCTTCGGGACAGCGACCGAGACCCAGTACTTC. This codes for CASSFGTATETQYF.

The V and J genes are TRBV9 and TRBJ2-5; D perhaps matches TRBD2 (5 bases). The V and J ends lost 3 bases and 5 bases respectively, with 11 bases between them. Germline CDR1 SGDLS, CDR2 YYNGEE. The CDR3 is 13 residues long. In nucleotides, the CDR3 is TGTGCCAGCAGCGGCCCGGGATTTGAGACCCAGTACTTC. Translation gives CASSGPGFETQYF.

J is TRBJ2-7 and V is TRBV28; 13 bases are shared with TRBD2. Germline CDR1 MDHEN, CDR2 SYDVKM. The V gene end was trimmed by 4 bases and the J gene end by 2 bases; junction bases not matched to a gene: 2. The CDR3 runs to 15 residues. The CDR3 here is CASSSGTSGAYEQYF. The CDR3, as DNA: TGTGCCAGCAGTTCCGGGACTAGCGGGGCCTACGAGCAGTACTTC.

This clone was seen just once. CDR3 in DNA: TGCGCCAGCAGCTTGAATAGCGGAGCGAACCAAGAGACCCAGTACTTC. Encoded protein: CASSLNSGANQETQYF. This rearrangement joins TRBV5-1 to TRBJ2-5; tentatively, D is TRBD2 (6 bases). CDR3 length: 16 residues. Germline CDR1 reads SGHRS; CDR2 reads YFSETQ. The V gene lost 1 base and the J gene lost 0 bases, with 13 bases spanning the gap.

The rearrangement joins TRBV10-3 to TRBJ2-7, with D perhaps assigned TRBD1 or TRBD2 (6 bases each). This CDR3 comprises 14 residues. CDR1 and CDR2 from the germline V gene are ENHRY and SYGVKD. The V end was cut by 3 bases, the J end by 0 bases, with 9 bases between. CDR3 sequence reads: CAISEGGNSYEQYF. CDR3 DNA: TGTGCCATCAGTGAAGGGGGGAACTCCTACGAGCAGTACTTC.

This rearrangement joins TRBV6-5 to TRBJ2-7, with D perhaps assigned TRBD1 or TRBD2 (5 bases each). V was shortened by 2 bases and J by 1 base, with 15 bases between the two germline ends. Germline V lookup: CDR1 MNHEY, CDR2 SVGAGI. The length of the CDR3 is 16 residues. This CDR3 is CASSYGGAGPSYEQYF. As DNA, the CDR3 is TGTGCCAGCAGTTACGGGGGAGCAGGCCCTTCCTACGAGCAGTACTTC.

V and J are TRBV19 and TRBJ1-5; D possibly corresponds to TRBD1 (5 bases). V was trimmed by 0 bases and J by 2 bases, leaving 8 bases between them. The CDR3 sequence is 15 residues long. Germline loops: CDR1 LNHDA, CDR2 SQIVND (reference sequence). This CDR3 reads CASSIDRQRNQPQHF. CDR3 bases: TGTGCCAGTAGTATAGATCGACAGCGCAATCAGCCCCAGCATTTT.

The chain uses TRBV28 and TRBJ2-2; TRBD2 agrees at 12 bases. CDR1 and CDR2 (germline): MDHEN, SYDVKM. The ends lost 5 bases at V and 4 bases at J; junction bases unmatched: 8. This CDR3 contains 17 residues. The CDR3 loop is CASSPLAGGAGTGELFF. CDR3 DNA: TGTGCCAGCAGTCCTCTAGCGGGAGGGGCGGGCACCGGGGAGCTGTTTTTT.

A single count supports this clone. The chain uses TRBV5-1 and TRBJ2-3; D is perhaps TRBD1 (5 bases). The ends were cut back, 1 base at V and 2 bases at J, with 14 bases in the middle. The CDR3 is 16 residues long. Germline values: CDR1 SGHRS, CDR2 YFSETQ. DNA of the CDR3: TGCGCCAGCAGCTTGTACGGACACTCCCTCACAGATACGCAGTATTTT. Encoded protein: CASSLYGHSLTDTQYF.

The CDR3, as DNA: TGTGCCAGCAGTTTAGGACTAGCGGGTCCTACCTACGAGCAGTACTTC. The encoded protein is CASSLGLAGPTYEQYF. This chain links TRBV28 with TRBJ2-7, with 11 bases that match TRBD2. CDR3 length: 16 amino acids. The germline gives CDR1 MDHEN, CDR2 SYDVKM. V was pared by 2 bases and J by 2 bases, with 5 bases of the junction left unmatched.

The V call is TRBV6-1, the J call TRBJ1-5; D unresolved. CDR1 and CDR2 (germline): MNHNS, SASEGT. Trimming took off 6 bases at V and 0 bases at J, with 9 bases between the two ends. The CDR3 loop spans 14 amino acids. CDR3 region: CASSLRPSNQPQHF. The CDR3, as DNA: TGTGCCAGCAGCCTCCGCCCTAGCAATCAGCCCCAGCATTTT.

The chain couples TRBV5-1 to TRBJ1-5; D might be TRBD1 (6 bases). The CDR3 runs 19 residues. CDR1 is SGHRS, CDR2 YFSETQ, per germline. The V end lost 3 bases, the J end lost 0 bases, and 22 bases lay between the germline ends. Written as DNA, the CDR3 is TGCGCCAGCAGCTCCGGACAGCAGCCATCCATTTATAGCAATCAGCCCCAGCATTTT. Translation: CASSSGQQPSIYSNQPQHF. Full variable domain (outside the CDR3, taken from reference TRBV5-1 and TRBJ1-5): KAGVTQTPRYLIKTRGQQVTLSCSPISGHRSVSWYQQTPGQGLQFLFEYFSETQRNKGNFPGRFSGRQFSNSRSEMNVSTLELGDSALYLCASSSGQQPSIYSNQPQHFGDGTRLSIL.

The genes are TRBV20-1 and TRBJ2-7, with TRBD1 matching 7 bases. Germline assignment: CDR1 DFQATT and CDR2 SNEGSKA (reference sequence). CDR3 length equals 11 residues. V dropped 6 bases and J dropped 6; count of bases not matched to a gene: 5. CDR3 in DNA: TGCAGTGCCTCGGGACAGTTCGAGCAGTACTTC. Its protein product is CSASGQFEQYF.

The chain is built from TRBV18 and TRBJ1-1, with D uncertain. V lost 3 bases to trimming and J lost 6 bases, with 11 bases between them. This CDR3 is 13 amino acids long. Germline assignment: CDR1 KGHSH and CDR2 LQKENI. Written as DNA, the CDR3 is TGTGCCAGCTCACCTACAGAGGACGCTGAAGCTTTCTTT. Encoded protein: CASSPTEDAEAFF.

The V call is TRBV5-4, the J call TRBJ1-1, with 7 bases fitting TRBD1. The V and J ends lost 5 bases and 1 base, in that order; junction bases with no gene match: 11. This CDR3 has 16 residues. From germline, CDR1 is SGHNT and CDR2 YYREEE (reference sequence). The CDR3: CASSEFPGQKNTEAFF. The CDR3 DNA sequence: TGTGCCAGCAGTGAGTTCCCGGGACAGAAGAACACTGAAGCTTTCTTT.

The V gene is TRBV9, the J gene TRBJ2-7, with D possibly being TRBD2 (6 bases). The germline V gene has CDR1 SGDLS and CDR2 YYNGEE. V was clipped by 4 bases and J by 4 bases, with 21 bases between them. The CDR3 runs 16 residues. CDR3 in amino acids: CASSYNRDGSLYEQYF. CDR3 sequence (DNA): TGTGCCAGCAGCTACAACCGGGACGGGAGTTTGTACGAGCAGTACTTC.

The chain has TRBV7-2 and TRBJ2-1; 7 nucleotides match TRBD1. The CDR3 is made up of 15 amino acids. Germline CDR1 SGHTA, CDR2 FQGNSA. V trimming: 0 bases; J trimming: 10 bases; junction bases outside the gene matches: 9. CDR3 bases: TGTGCCAGCAGCTTAGCCGGGACAGCCGGTGGGGAGCAGTTCTTC. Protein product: CASSLAGTAGGEQFF.

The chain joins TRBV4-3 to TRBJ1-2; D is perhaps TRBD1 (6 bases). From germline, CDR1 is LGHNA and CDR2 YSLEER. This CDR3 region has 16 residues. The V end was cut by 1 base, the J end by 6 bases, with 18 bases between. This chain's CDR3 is CASSQVGAAIVDGYTF. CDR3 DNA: TGCGCCAGCAGCCAAGTGGGGGCGGCCATTGTTGATGGCTACACCTTC.

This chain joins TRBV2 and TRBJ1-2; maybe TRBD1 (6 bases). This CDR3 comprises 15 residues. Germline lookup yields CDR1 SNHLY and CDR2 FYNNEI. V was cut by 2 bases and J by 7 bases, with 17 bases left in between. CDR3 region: CASSERSGAPSGYTF. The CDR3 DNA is TGTGCCAGCAGTGAACGTTCAGGGGCCCCATCTGGCTACACCTTC. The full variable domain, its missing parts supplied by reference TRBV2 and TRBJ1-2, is EPEVTQTPSHQVTQMGQEVILRCVPISNHLYFYWYRQILGQKVEFLVSFYNNEISEKSEIFDDQFSVERPDGSNFTLKIRSTKLEDSAMYFCASSERSGAPSGYTFGSGTRLTVV.

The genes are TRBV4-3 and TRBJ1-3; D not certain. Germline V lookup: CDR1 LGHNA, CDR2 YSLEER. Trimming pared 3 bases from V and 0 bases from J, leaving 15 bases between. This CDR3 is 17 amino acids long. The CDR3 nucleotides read TGCGCCAGCAGCCATCTACCCGGACTTTTCTCTGGAAACACCATATATTTT. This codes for CASSHLPGLFSGNTIYF.

DNA of the CDR3: TGTGCCAGCAGCTTACAATTTGACAGGGAATTACGTGAAAACACCATATATTTT. Amino acid sequence: CASSLQFDRELRENTIYF. The V gene is TRBV9, the J gene TRBJ1-3, with 7 bases that match TRBD1. The V and J ends lost 4 bases and 6 bases, in that order; junction bases with no gene match: 19. CDR3 size: 18 residues. Germline V gives CDR1 SGDLS, CDR2 YYNGEE.

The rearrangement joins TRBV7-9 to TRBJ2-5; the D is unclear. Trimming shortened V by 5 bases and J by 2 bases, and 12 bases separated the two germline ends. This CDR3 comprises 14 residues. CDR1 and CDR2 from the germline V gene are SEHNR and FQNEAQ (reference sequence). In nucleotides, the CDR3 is TGTGCCAGCAGCCCACCTGGTCCACAAGAGACCCAGTACTTC. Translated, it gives CASSPPGPQETQYF.

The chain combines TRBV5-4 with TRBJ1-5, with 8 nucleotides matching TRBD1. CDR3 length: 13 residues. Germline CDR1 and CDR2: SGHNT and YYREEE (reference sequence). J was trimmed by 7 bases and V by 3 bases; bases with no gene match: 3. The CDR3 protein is CASSYDRGQPQHF. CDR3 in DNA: TGTGCCAGCAGCTATGACAGGGGCCAGCCCCAGCATTTT. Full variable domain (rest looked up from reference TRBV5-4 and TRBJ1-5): ETGVTQSPTHLIKTRGQQVTLRCSSQSGHNTVSWYQQALGQGPQFIFQYYREEENGRGNFPPRFSGLQFPNYSSELNVNALELDDSALYLCASSYDRGQPQHFGDGTRLSIL.

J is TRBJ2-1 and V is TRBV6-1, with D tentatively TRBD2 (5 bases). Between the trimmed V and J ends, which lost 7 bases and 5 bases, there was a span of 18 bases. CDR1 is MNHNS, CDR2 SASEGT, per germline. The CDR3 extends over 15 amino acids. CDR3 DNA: TGTGCCAGCACCCCACGAGGGAGTTGGAACAATGAGCAGTTCTTC. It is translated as CASTPRGSWNNEQFF.

For the CDR3, the DNA is TGTGCCAGCAGCCCTCACGGGACATCTTATGAGTACTTC. Its protein is CASSPHGTSYEYF. J is TRBJ2-7 and V is TRBV7-2, with D perhaps matching TRBD1 (6 bases). Trimming took 5 bases from V and 11 from J, leaving 19 bases between them. This CDR3 spans 13 amino acids. Per germline, CDR1 SGHTA and CDR2 FQGNSA. Together with reference TRBV7-2 and TRBJ2-7, the CDR3 gives the full variable domain: GAGVSQSPSNKVTEKGKDVELRCDPISGHTALYWYRQSLGQGLEFLIYFQGNSAPDKSGLPSDRFSAERTGGSVSTLTIQRTQQEDSAVYLCASSPHGTSYEYFGPGTRLTVT.